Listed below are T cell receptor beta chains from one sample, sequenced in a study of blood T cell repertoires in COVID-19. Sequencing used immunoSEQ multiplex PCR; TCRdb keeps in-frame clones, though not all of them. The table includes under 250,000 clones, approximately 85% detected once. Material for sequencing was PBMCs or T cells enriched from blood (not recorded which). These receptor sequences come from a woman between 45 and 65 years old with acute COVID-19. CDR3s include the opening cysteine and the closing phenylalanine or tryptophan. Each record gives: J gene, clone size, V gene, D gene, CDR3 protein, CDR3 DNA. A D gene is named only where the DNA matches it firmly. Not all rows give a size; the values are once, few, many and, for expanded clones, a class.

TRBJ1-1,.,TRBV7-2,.,CASSFRKNTEAFF,TGTGCCAGCAGCTTTAGAAAGAACACTGAAGCTTTCTTT
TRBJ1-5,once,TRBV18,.,CASSPRRDNQPQHF,TGTGCCAGCTCACCGCGCAGGGACAATCAGCCCCAGCATTTT
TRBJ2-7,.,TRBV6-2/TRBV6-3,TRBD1,CASSRSTGTGLTYEQYF,TGTGCCAGCAGCCGTTCTACCGGGACAGGGCTAACCTACGAGCAGTACTTC
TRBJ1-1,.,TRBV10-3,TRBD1,CAISERQGSLNTEAFF,TGTGCCATCAGTGAGCGACAGGGGTCCCTGAACACTGAAGCTTTCTTT
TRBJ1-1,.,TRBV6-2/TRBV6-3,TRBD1,CASSTDRVGTEAFF,TGTGCCAGCAGTACCGACAGGGTGGGGACTGAAGCTTTCTTT
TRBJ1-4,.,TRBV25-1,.,CASSEYTSHEKLFF,TGTGCCAGCAGTGAATATACGAGTCATGAAAAACTGTTTTTT
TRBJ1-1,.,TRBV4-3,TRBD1,CASSLSYDRGKTEAFF,TGCGCCAGCAGCCTCTCGTACGACAGGGGCAAGACTGAAGCTTTCTTT
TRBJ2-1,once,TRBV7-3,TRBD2,CASSRGTSEYNEQFF,TGTGCCAGCAGCCGGGGGACTAGCGAGTACAATGAGCAGTTCTTC
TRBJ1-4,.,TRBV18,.,CASSPPSGEGLFF,TGTGCCAGCTCACCACCATCGGGGGAAGGACTGTTTTTT
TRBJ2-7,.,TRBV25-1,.,CATKPREGGPYEQYF,TGTGCCACCAAACCCCGAGAGGGGGGGCCCTACGAGCAGTACTTC
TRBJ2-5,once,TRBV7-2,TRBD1,CASSPGQHQETQYF,TGTGCCAGCAGCCCGGGACAGCACCAAGAGACCCAGTACTTC
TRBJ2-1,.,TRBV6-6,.,CASSFGFNEQFF,TGTGCCAGCAGTTTCGGGTTCAATGAGCAGTTCTTC
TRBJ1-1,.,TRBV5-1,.,CASSLVSHTEAFF,TGCGCCAGCAGCTTAGTCAGTCACACTGAAGCTTTCTTT
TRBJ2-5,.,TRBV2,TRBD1,CASSEATGGETQYF,TGTGCCAGCAGTGAAGCGACAGGGGGAGAGACCCAGTACTTC
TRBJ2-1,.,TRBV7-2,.,CASSLSLQRASYNEQFF,TGTGCCAGCAGCTTATCCCTACAGCGGGCTTCATACAATGAGCAGTTCTTC
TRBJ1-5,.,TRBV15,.,CATQTGPGPQHF,TGTGCCACCCAGACAGGCCCCGGGCCCCAGCATTTT
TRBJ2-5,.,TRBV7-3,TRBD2,CASSLNQRGEGETQYF,TGTGCCAGCAGCTTAAACCAGCGGGGGGAGGGAGAGACCCAGTACTTC
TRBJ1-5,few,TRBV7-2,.,CASSRDRIQPQHF,TGTGCCAGCAGCAGAGACAGGATACAGCCCCAGCATTTT
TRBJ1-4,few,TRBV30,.,CAWRIRGYEKLFF,TGTGCCTGGAGAATTAGGGGGTATGAAAAACTGTTTTTT
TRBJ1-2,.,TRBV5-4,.,CASSLQAGGYTF,TGTGCCAGCAGCTTGCAGGCTGGAGGCTACACCTTC
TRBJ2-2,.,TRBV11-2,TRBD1,CASSQQGARTGELFF,TGTGCCAGCAGCCAACAGGGGGCAAGGACCGGGGAGCTGTTTTTT
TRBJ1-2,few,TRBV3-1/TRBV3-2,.,CASSQPGLNYGYTF,TGTGCCAGCAGCCAACCGGGACTGAACTATGGCTACACCTTC